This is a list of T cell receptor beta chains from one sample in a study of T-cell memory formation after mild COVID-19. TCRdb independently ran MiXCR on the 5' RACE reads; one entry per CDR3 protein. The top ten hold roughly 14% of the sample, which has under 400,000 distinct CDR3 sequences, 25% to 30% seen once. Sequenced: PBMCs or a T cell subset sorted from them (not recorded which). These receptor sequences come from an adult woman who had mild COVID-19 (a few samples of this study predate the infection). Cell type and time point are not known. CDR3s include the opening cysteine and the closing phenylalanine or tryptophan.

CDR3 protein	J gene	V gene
CASSAAPSYEQYF	TRBJ2-7	TRBV5-1
CATGGDSYEQYF	TRBJ2-7	TRBV24-1
CASSYGPPDTQYF	TRBJ2-3	TRBV6-2/TRBV6-3
CSGSPRVGGTQYF	TRBJ2-3	TRBV29-1
CATSRDQAGGPNTGELFF	TRBJ2-2	TRBV15
CASSLHNEQFF	TRBJ2-1	TRBV7-2
CAISEDRANTEAFF	TRBJ1-1	TRBV10-3
CSVEGKRASEQYF	TRBJ2-7	TRBV29-1
CSARGGVSYGYTF	TRBJ1-2	TRBV20-1
CASRGDTEAFF	TRBJ1-1	TRBV12-3/TRBV12-4
CASRAGGQEKLFF	TRBJ1-4	TRBV7-6
CSARPGRGHTGELFF	TRBJ2-2	TRBV20-1
CASSLTAGEGSPLHF	TRBJ1-6	TRBV11-2
CASSDRLNTEAFF	TRBJ1-1	TRBV2